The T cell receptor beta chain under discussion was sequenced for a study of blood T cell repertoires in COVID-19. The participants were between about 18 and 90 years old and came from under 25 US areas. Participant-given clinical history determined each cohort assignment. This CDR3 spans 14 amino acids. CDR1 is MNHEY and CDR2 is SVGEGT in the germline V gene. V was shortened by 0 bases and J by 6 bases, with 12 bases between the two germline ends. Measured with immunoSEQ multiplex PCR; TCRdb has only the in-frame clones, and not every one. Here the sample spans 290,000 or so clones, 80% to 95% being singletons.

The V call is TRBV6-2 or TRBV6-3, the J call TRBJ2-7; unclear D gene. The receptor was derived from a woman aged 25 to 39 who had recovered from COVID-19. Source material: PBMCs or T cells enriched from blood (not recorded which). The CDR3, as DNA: TGTGCCAGCAGTTACTCGCCGTCAACACCCGAGCAGTACTTC. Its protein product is CASSYSPSTPEQYF.